These T cell receptor beta chains were read from a single sample in a study of blood T cells in healthy people across ages. Each CDR3 protein is one row after TCRdb ran MiXCR on the 5' RACE reads. Of 1.5 million to 2 million distinct CDR3 sequences in the sample, roughly 30% were seen once. The material sequenced was blood. Receptor source: a woman in her 30s in good health. CDR3s include the opening cysteine and the closing phenylalanine or tryptophan.

v_gene	CDR3aa
TRBV6-6	CASSYQGVETQYF
TRBV20-1	CSARVPGDVSYGYTF
TRBV12-3/TRBV12-4	CANSLRLAGSADTQYF
TRBV3-1	CASSQVESLANQETQYF
TRBV6-5	CASRDAGTGWDEQYF
TRBV28	CASVRGLNTEAFF
TRBV4-1	CASSHSGIGDIQYF
TRBV2	CASSGDRGTAQPQHF
TRBV6-5	CASSVAEGLGKTQYF
TRBV24-1	CATSDRGASEGVSDEQFF
TRBV30	CAWRGLDGNEQYF
TRBV7-3	CASSLSTGEGQETQYF
TRBV5-1	CASSPGATSIGNIQYF